A single sample gave rise to the 32 T cell receptor beta chains below, sequenced in a study of blood T cell repertoires in COVID-19. This table comes from immunoSEQ multiplex PCR, and its TCRdb copy is limited to in-frame clones, with some not included. Of around 77,000 clones listed, about 85% are singletons. Sequencing was carried out using peripheral blood. These TCRs come from a man at least 80 years old with acute or convalescent COVID-19.

The V and J genes are TRBV5-1 and TRBJ2-5, with 7 bases that match TRBD2. Germline V CDR1 and CDR2: SGHRS, YFSETQ. After removal of 6 bases from V and 2 bases from J, the junction contained 10 bases not matched to a gene. The CDR3 covers 15 residues. CDR3 coding DNA: TGCGCCAGCACCCGGTCGGGGGGACGTCAAGAGACCCAGTACTTC. Protein: CASTRSGGRQETQYF.

V usage is TRBV7-6 and J usage is TRBJ2-3; the D gene is possibly TRBD1 (7 bases). Germline lookup yields CDR1 SGHVS and CDR2 FNYEAQ. This CDR3 comprises 16 residues. The V and J ends lost 1 base and 2 bases respectively, with 13 bases between them. The CDR3 bases are TGTGCCAGCAGCTTAGGCCCCAGGGGGGCCACAGATACGCAGTATTTT. Its protein product is CASSLGPRGATDTQYF.

The rearrangement links TRBV7-2 to TRBJ2-3, with 11 bases aligning to TRBD1. Germline V lookup: CDR1 SGHTA, CDR2 FQGNSA. V lost 3 bases and J lost 5; bases outside the gene matches: 10. The CDR3 is made up of 17 amino acids. The CDR3 region has the DNA TGTGCCAGCAGCTTTTCTCCGGGACAGGGGGAGAAAGATACGCAGTATTTT. Amino acids: CASSFSPGQGEKDTQYF.

This clone was seen once. V gene TRBV30 combines with J gene TRBJ1-1; weak D call: TRBD1 (5 bases). Germline CDR1 is GTSNPN and CDR2 is SVGIG (reference sequence). V gave up 5 bases and J gave up 11 bases, with 15 bases separating them. The CDR3 runs 11 residues. The CDR3 nucleotides are TGTGCCTGGGGACGGGCAGGGCGGGCTTTCTTT. Translation: CAWGRAGRAFF.

The genes are TRBV7-9 and TRBJ2-3; TRBD2 agrees at 9 bases. The V gene end was trimmed by 2 bases and the J gene end by 4 bases; junction bases not matched to a gene: 4. CDR1 is SEHNR and CDR2 is FQNEAQ in the germline V gene (reference sequence). The CDR3 consists of 15 residues. CDR3 bases: TGTGCCAGCAGCTTACGCGGGAGGGGATCAGATACGCAGTATTTT. Residues: CASSLRGRGSDTQYF. Full variable domain (missing parts from reference TRBV7-9 and TRBJ2-3): DTGVSQNPRHKITKRGQNVTFRCDPISEHNRLYWYRQTLGQGPEFLTYFQNEAQLEKSRLLSDRFSAERPKGSFSTLEIQRTEQGDSAMYLCASSLRGRGSDTQYFGPGTRLTVL.

In this sample, this clone turned up once. V is TRBV6-6 and J is TRBJ1-1; D gene ambiguous. V was clipped by 2 bases and J by 6 bases, with 10 bases between them. CDR1 MNHNY and CDR2 SVGAGI come from the germline V gene (reference sequence). The CDR3 contains 13 residues. CDR3 sequence: CASSYLPSPEAFF. The CDR3 nucleotides read TGTGCCAGCAGTTACCTCCCGAGTCCTGAAGCTTTCTTT.

This chain connects TRBV6-4 to TRBJ2-3; D is possibly TRBD2 (7 bases). The germline gives CDR1 MRHNA, CDR2 SNTAGT. This CDR3 has 16 residues. V dropped 2 bases and J dropped 1 base, with 13 bases sitting between them. CDR3 DNA: TGTGCCAGCAGTGACGGGAGGGCAGGGGGCACAGATACGCAGTATTTT. Its translation is CASSDGRAGGTDTQYF.

This rearrangement joins TRBV5-1 to TRBJ2-5; 8 bases agree with TRBD1. V gave up 4 bases and J gave up 3 bases; unmatched junction bases: 8. Germline CDR1 and CDR2: SGHRS and YFSETQ. The CDR3 runs to 15 residues. CDR3 DNA sequence: TGCGCCAGCAGCCCTACAGGGGGTGCAAAAGAGACCCAGTACTTC. As protein: CASSPTGGAKETQYF.

The chain links TRBV7-2 to TRBJ2-2, with 10 bases fitting TRBD1. The CDR3 contains 17 residues. V shed 5 bases and J 5 bases; nucleotides not matched to a gene: 11. From germline, CDR1 is SGHTA and CDR2 FQGNSA. The DNA of the CDR3 is TGTGCCAGCAGCCCATGGACAGGGGGGGTGGTAACCGGGGAGCTGTTTTTT. Residues: CASSPWTGGVVTGELFF.

The chain couples TRBV10-2 to TRBJ2-5; 10 nucleotides align to TRBD1. The CDR3 length is 17 residues. CDR1 is WSHSY and CDR2 is SAAADI in the germline V gene. After removal of 4 bases from V and 3 bases from J, the junction contained 11 bases not matched to a gene. CDR3 nucleotides: TGCGCCAGCAGTGTTAAGGGACAGGGGACTAGTAAAGAGACCCAGTACTTC. Translated: CASSVKGQGTSKETQYF.

The CDR3 sequence is CASSYPPAEQETQYF. Here the CDR3 DNA reads TGTGCCAGCAGTTACCCCCCAGCGGAACAAGAGACCCAGTACTTC. The rearrangement uses TRBV6-7 and TRBJ2-5, with D tentatively TRBD2 (5 bases). TRBV6-7 is treated as an ORF (open reading frame) with a function not yet certain. V was shortened by 2 bases and J by 2 bases, with 12 bases between the two germline ends. The CDR3 is made up of 15 amino acids.

The J gene is TRBJ1-4, the V gene TRBV12-5; D is possibly TRBD1 (6 bases). The ends were cut back, 5 bases at V and 0 bases at J, with 13 bases in the middle. Looked up from germline, CDR1 is LGHNT and CDR2 is FRNRAP. CDR3 size: 16 residues. The CDR3 loop is CASGHQGFATNEKLFF. CDR3 coding DNA: TGTGCTAGTGGTCATCAGGGGTTTGCAACTAATGAAAAACTGTTTTTT.

The J gene is TRBJ2-2, the V gene TRBV19, with 10 bases identical to TRBD2. The CDR3 consists of 17 residues. Germline V gene lookup returns CDR1 LNHDA and CDR2 SQIVND (reference sequence). V lost 5 bases to trimming and J lost 5 bases; unmatched junction nucleotides: 11. The CDR3 here is CASSAPGLAVGTGELFF. Here the CDR3 DNA reads TGTGCCAGTAGTGCCCCCGGACTAGCGGTGGGAACCGGGGAGCTGTTTTTT.

This clone is a singleton in its sample. The V gene is TRBV29-1, the J gene TRBJ2-5, with 8 nucleotides matching TRBD1. The V gene's germline CDR1 is SQVTM and CDR2 ANQGSEA. Losses at the gene ends were 2 bases for V and 5 bases for J; bases not matched to a gene: 13. The CDR3 consists of 16 residues. CDR3 sequence reads: CSVELRQGAGWETQYF. CDR3 bases: TGCAGCGTTGAACTGAGGCAGGGGGCTGGGTGGGAGACCCAGTACTTC.

This chain links TRBV4-3 with TRBJ1-5; D might be TRBD1 (5 bases). CDR1 is LGHNA and CDR2 is YSLEER in the germline V gene. The CDR3 covers 17 residues. V was trimmed by 0 bases and J by 4 bases, leaving 16 bases between them. CDR3 DNA sequence: TGCGCCAGCAGCCAAGACCTACTTCAGGGATATAATCAGCCCCAGCATTTT. It specifies CASSQDLLQGYNQPQHF.

The genes are TRBV6-1 and TRBJ2-5; TRBD2 agrees at 11 bases. This CDR3 region has 15 residues. Germline V lookup: CDR1 MNHNS, CDR2 SASEGT. With V trimmed by 6 bases and J by 2 bases, 5 bases remained unmatched. The CDR3 DNA reads as TGTGCCAGCAGAACTAGCGGGGGAGTACAAGAGACCCAGTACTTC. This encodes CASRTSGGVQETQYF.

The gene calls are TRBV5-1 and TRBJ2-3, with 13 bases fitting TRBD2. The CDR3 contains 16 residues. Unmatched junction bases numbered 5, after V lost 2 bases and J lost 5 bases. The germline V gene encodes CDR1 SGHRS and CDR2 YFSETQ. The CDR3 loop reads CASSLLAGGPVDTQYF. The CDR3 DNA reads as TGCGCCAGCAGCTTACTAGCGGGGGGGCCAGTAGATACGCAGTATTTT.

Only a few counts were recorded for this clone. The genes are TRBV11-2 and TRBJ2-1, with 12 positions matching TRBD2. CDR3 length equals 19 residues. V was pared by 5 bases and J by 1 base, with 12 bases of the junction left unmatched. Per germline, CDR1 SGHAT and CDR2 FQNNGV. The CDR3 nucleotides read TGTGCCAGCAGCCTCTTGGGGACTAGCGGGTTCATGTCCTACAATGAGCAGTTCTTC. Translated, it gives CASSLLGTSGFMSYNEQFF.

This chain links TRBV7-8 with TRBJ2-2; D is unclear. Between the trimmed V and J ends, which lost 1 base and 4 bases, there was a span of 13 bases. Germline CDR1 SGHVS, CDR2 FQNEAQ. This CDR3 is built from 16 residues. CDR3 nucleotide sequence: TGTGCCAGCAGCTTAGGAGGTGCGATGTCCACCGGGGAGCTGTTTTTT. Protein: CASSLGGAMSTGELFF.

This chain connects TRBV6-4 to TRBJ2-2; TRBD2 matches at 13 bases. Germline-derived CDR1 and CDR2 are MRHNA and SNTAGT. V was clipped by 1 base and J by 6 bases; unmatched bases: 2. The CDR3 totals 16 residues. CDR3: CASSDWTSGSSGELFF. The CDR3 nucleotides read TGTGCCAGCAGTGACTGGACTAGCGGGAGTTCCGGGGAGCTGTTTTTT.

This chain uses TRBV30 with TRBJ2-5, with 10 nucleotides matching TRBD2. The V gene end was trimmed by 4 bases and the J gene end by 4 bases; junction bases not matched to a gene: 3. The CDR3 is 13 residues long. Germline values: CDR1 GTSNPN, CDR2 SVGIG (reference sequence). The CDR3 loop reads CAWNLAGVETQYF. Written as DNA, the CDR3 is TGTGCCTGGAACCTAGCGGGGGTAGAGACCCAGTACTTC.

The rearrangement joins TRBV28 to TRBJ1-5; 10 bases agree with TRBD1. CDR1 MDHEN and CDR2 SYDVKM come from the germline V gene. The junction had 24 bases not matched to a gene; V was cut back by 3 bases and J by 10 bases. This CDR3 contains 20 residues. CDR3 region: CASSFRPSGTGASFLKPQHF. In DNA form, the CDR3 reads TGTGCCAGCAGTTTTCGTCCTTCCGGGACAGGGGCTTCATTTCTCAAACCCCAGCATTTT.

The rearrangement joins TRBV19 to TRBJ1-2; D uncertain. This CDR3 has 10 amino acids. V was shortened by 6 bases and J by 4 bases, with 3 bases between the two germline ends. The germline V gene has CDR1 LNHDA and CDR2 SQIVND (reference sequence). Here the CDR3 DNA reads TGTGCCAGTAGCGGCTATGGCTACACCTTC. Protein sequence: CASSGYGYTF.

The chain combines TRBV19 with TRBJ1-1, with TRBD1 matching 8 bases. Germline V gene sequence: CDR1 LNHDA, CDR2 SQIVND (reference sequence). V shed 10 bases and J 1 base; nucleotides not matched to a gene: 14. The CDR3 runs to 16 residues. CDR3: CATTSLTGARNTEAFF. The CDR3 nucleotides read TGTGCCACCACCTCATTGACAGGGGCCAGGAACACTGAAGCTTTCTTT.

This clone was observed a handful of times. The J gene is TRBJ1-2, the V gene TRBV6-2 or TRBV6-3; D is perhaps TRBD1 (5 bases). The CDR3 runs to 15 residues. V was clipped by 0 bases and J by 6 bases, with 14 bases between them. Germline CDR1 and CDR2: MNHEY and SVGEGT. The CDR3 DNA sequence: TGTGCCAGCAGTTACTCGAGTTTGGCAGGGAATGGCTACACCTTC. This sequence encodes CASSYSSLAGNGYTF.

J is TRBJ1-4 and V is TRBV6-5; 8 positions agree with TRBD1. Trimming removed 9 bases from V and 5 bases from J; junction bases left unmatched: 8. CDR1 is MNHEY and CDR2 is SVGAGI in the germline V gene. The CDR3 spans 14 residues. DNA for the CDR3: TGTGCCAGTACTCCGACAGGGGCAAATGAAAAACTGTTTTTT. Amino acids: CASTPTGANEKLFF.

The rearrangement links TRBV7-9 to TRBJ2-1, with a tentative D call TRBD1 (6 bases). The CDR3 is 15 amino acids. Germline V gene data show CDR1 as SEHNR and CDR2 as FQNEAQ (reference sequence). V was clipped by 2 bases and J by 6 bases, with 14 bases between them. DNA for the CDR3: TGTGCCAGCAGCTTATTTAGGGACATCGCCAATGAGCAGTTCTTC. Amino acids: CASSLFRDIANEQFF.

Here the CDR3 reads CASSYSQGRTDTQYF. CDR3 nucleotides: TGTGCCAGCAGTTACTCCCAGGGGCGCACAGATACGCAGTATTTT. The gene calls are TRBV6-2 or TRBV6-3 and TRBJ2-3, with D perhaps TRBD1 (6 bases). Per germline, CDR1 MNHEY and CDR2 SVGEGT. This CDR3 has 15 residues. V lost 0 bases and J lost 1, with 8 bases in between.

The genes are TRBV10-3 and TRBJ1-1; D perhaps matches TRBD1 (5 bases). Germline loops: CDR1 ENHRY, CDR2 SYGVKD. Between the trimmed V and J ends, which lost 6 bases and 3 bases, there was a span of 8 bases. CDR3 length equals 12 residues. CDR3 DNA: TGTGCCATCAGAGGGGTCGACACTGAAGCTTTCTTT. This sequence encodes CAIRGVDTEAFF.

The chain combines TRBV9 with TRBJ2-1; D possibly corresponds to TRBD2 (6 bases). The CDR3 contains 18 residues. Trimming removed 0 bases from V and 0 bases from J, with 16 bases in between. Looked up from germline, CDR1 is SGDLS and CDR2 is YYNGEE. For the CDR3, the DNA is TGTGCCAGCAGCGTAGCTCAGGGTAGCGGACACTCCTACAATGAGCAGTTCTTC. Translated, it gives CASSVAQGSGHSYNEQFF.

This chain joins TRBV28 and TRBJ2-1, with 13 positions matching TRBD2. In germline, CDR1 is MDHEN, CDR2 SYDVKM. V was clipped by 2 bases and J by 1 base; unmatched bases: 2. The CDR3 spans 17 residues. The CDR3 nucleotides are TGTGCCAGCAGTTTACCGGGACTAGCGGGGTCCTACAATGAGCAGTTCTTC. It codes for CASSLPGLAGSYNEQFF.

The rearrangement links TRBV11-2 to TRBJ2-3; 8 positions agree with TRBD2. In germline, CDR1 is SGHAT, CDR2 FQNNGV. V lost 1 base and J lost 4; bases outside the gene matches: 7. CDR3 length: 16 amino acids. CDR3 amino acids: CASSLAGERGSDTQYF. The CDR3 nucleotides read TGTGCCAGCAGCTTAGCAGGCGAGCGGGGGTCAGATACGCAGTATTTT.